This T cell receptor (beta chain) was identified in a study of OX40 agonist ivuxolimab in advanced cancers. Assay: immunoSEQ multiplex PCR; the TCRdb copy retains only in-frame clones and omits some. This table holds about 67,000 clones, about 87% found once. CDR1 MNHNS and CDR2 SASEGT come from the germline V gene. The CDR3 totals 15 residues. Trimming at V came to 9 bases and at J to 5 bases, leaving 12 bases not matched to a gene. The cohort excluded patients with autoimmune disease history or systemic immunosuppression. Specimen: CD4+ or CD8+ T cells sorted from blood, collected in a trial of the OX40 agonist ivuxolimab. This receptor was identified in an adult with an advanced solid tumor such as melanoma, head and neck, liver or kidney cancer. The chain combines TRBV6-1 with TRBJ1-5; 8 bases line up with TRBD1. The CDR3 is CASYLLATGDQPQHF. CDR3 nucleotide sequence: TGTGCCAGTTACCTCCTGGCGACAGGGGATCAGCCCCAGCATTTT.